These T cell receptor beta chains were read from a single sample in a study of shared clonotypes between healthy human individuals. Using immunoSEQ multiplex PCR, the repertoire was profiled, and TCRdb retains in-frame clones only, with some absent. Seen here are hundreds of thousands of clones, 97% observed once, and the top ten hold 0.057%. Material: naive CD4+ T cells sorted from blood. The receptors come from a woman between 25 and 40 years old in good health. CDR3s include the opening cysteine and the closing phenylalanine or tryptophan. A D gene is named only where the DNA matches it firmly. A row's size may be missing; if present it is once, few, many or a size class.

D gene | J gene | clone size | V gene | CDR3 DNA | CDR3 protein
. | TRBJ2-7 | . | TRBV2 | TGTGCCTCAGACCCCGGGACTGGGAACTACGAGCAGTACTTC | CASDPGTGNYEQYF
TRBD1 | TRBJ2-7 | . | TRBV14 | TGTGCCAGCAGCCTACCACCGGGACAGATAATCTCCTACGAGCAGTACTTC | CASSLPPGQIISYEQYF
. | TRBJ1-1 | . | TRBV5-1 | TGCGCCAGCAGCCCCGAGGCGGGGGCAGGTACTGAAGCTTTCTTT | CASSPEAGAGTEAFF
TRBD2 | TRBJ2-5 | once | TRBV28 | TGTGCCAGCAGTAACCAAAAGCGGGAGCAAGAGACCCAGTACTTC | CASSNQKREQETQYF
. | TRBJ2-4 | . | TRBV27 | TGTGCCAGCAGTTTAGACCGGATTATAGCCAAAAACATTCAGTACTTC | CASSLDRIIAKNIQYF
TRBD1 | TRBJ2-7 | once | TRBV19 | TGTGCCGCGGGACAGGGATCTGGGGAGCAGTACTTC | CAAGQGSGEQYF
TRBD1 | TRBJ1-6 | . | TRBV7-8 | TGTGCCAGCAGCTTAGAGGGCAGGGGGAATAATTCACCCCTCCACTTT | CASSLEGRGNNSPLHF
. | TRBJ2-7 | . | TRBV5-5 | TGTGCCAGCAGCTTGGTTCTCCCAGGGGAGGACGAGCAGTACTTC | CASSLVLPGEDEQYF
TRBD2 | TRBJ2-1 | . | TRBV19 | TGTGCCAGTAGTATTTTACTGCACGCCGGGACTAGCGGGAGGAAGGCCAATGAGCAGTTCTTC | CASSILLHAGTSGRKANEQFF
TRBD1 | TRBJ1-2 | . | TRBV9 | TGTGCCAGCAGCGTGGTCCGGACAGGGGCGCATGGCTACACCTTC | CASSVVRTGAHGYTF
. | TRBJ2-3 | . | TRBV7-9 | TGTGCCAGCAGACCAGACAGGACGGCAGATACGCAGTATTTT | CASRPDRTADTQYF
. | TRBJ2-1 | . | TRBV27 | TGTGCCAGCAGTTTTCGGAATCGGCTCAATGAGCAGTTCTTC | CASSFRNRLNEQFF
TRBD2 | TRBJ2-3 | . | TRBV5-4 | TGTGCCAGCAGTTCCGGACTAGCGGGGTTCACAGATACGCAGTATTTT | CASSSGLAGFTDTQYF
. | TRBJ2-3 | . | TRBV6-1 | TGTGCCAGCAGTGAAGGGCCTTGGGGCACAGATACGCAGTATTTT | CASSEGPWGTDTQYF
TRBD2 | TRBJ2-1 | . | TRBV5-1 | TGCGCCAGCAGCTTGGCATTAGCGGGCAATGAGCAGTTCTTC | CASSLALAGNEQFF
TRBD2 | TRBJ2-1 | . | TRBV10-3 | TGTGCCATCAGGGATCTAGCGGGAGGCTACAATGAGCAGTTCTTC | CAIRDLAGGYNEQFF
. | TRBJ1-5 | . | TRBV30 | TGTGCCTGGACCTGGTCCCGGGAAAATAGCAATCAGCCCCAGCATTTT | CAWTWSRENSNQPQHF
. | TRBJ1-1 | . | TRBV20-1 | TGCAGTGCTAGAGACAACGTGGAAGCTTTCTTT | CSARDNVEAFF
TRBD1 | TRBJ2-2 | . | TRBV9 | TGTGCCAGCAGCGTGCAGGACAGGGGGCTGGCCGGGGAGCTGTTTTTT | CASSVQDRGLAGELFF
. | TRBJ2-6 | . | TRBV6-1 | TGTGCCAGCAGTGACGACAGCTCTGGGGCCAACGTCCTGACTTTC | CASSDDSSGANVLTF
. | TRBJ2-3 | . | TRBV2 | TGTGCCAGCAGCGACTTAAGGGGCCGCACAGATACGCAGTATTTT | CASSDLRGRTDTQYF
. | TRBJ1-5 | once | TRBV27 | TGTGCCAGCAGTTTATCCCCCGGGTCGGGAGGGCTTCGCTTCAATCAGCCCCAGCATTTT | CASSLSPGSGGLRFNQPQHF
. | TRBJ1-3 | . | TRBV28 | TGTGCCAGCAGGGGGGGGAAAGAGCGATCTTCTGGAAACACCATATATTTT | CASRGGKERSSGNTIYF
. | TRBJ2-1 | . | TRBV2 | TGTGCCAGCAGTGAAGACCTGCTCCGCTCCTACAATGAGCAGTTCTTC | CASSEDLLRSYNEQFF
. | TRBJ1-1 | . | TRBV7-3 | TGTGCCAGCAGCTTAACAGCCCTCAGGGAGTCTGAAGCTTTCTTT | CASSLTALRESEAFF
TRBD2 | TRBJ2-5 | . | TRBV5-1 | TGCGCCAGCAGCCTGGGAGCGGGAGGGCCGGAAGAGACCCAGTACTTC | CASSLGAGGPEETQYF
. | TRBJ2-7 | . | TRBV5-1 | TGCGCCAGCAGCTTGGAACGGGGTGGGAATTCCTACGAGCAGTACTTC | CASSLERGGNSYEQYF
. | TRBJ1-1 | . | TRBV11-2 | TGTGCCAGCAGCCCCGCTAAAGTTTCGAAAACTGAAGCTTTCTTT | CASSPAKVSKTEAFF
. | TRBJ2-5 | . | TRBV5-1 | TGCGCCAGCAGAGAGGGATATGGAAAAGAGACCCAGTACTTC | CASREGYGKETQYF
. | TRBJ1-4 | . | TRBV19 | TGTGCCAGTAGTATAACGGGACGTGAAAAACTGTTTTTT | CASSITGREKLFF
. | TRBJ2-1 | . | TRBV5-1 | TGCGCCAGCAGCTGGGGGGATCAGGGGAATGAGCAGTTCTTC | CASSWGDQGNEQFF
. | TRBJ2-2 | . | TRBV5-5 | TGTGCCAGCAGCTTGAAGGTAGCGGTGCCTACCGGGGAGCTGTTTTTT | CASSLKVAVPTGELFF
. | TRBJ2-5 | . | TRBV19 | TGTGCCAGTAGTTCAGGGTACCAAGAGACCCAGTACTTC | CASSSGYQETQYF
TRBD1 | TRBJ2-2 | . | TRBV7-9 | TGTGCCAGCAGCTTCCGGGACAGGGGCGCCGGGGAGCTGTTTTTT | CASSFRDRGAGELFF
. | TRBJ1-2 | . | TRBV14 | TGTGCCAGCAGCCAAGCCGGGACACGAAATGGCTACACCTTC | CASSQAGTRNGYTF
. | TRBJ1-4 | once | TRBV5-1 | TGCGCCAGCGGGGAAGATAATGAAAAACTGTTTTTT | CASGEDNEKLFF
TRBD1 | TRBJ2-7 | . | TRBV29-1 | TGCAGCGCCTCGAGAGGGACAGGGACCTACGAGCAGTACTTC | CSASRGTGTYEQYF
TRBD2 | TRBJ2-1 | . | TRBV19 | TGTGCCAGTAGTGGGGGACTAGCGGGAGGTGCGCTCTACAATGAGCAGTTCTTC | CASSGGLAGGALYNEQFF
. | TRBJ2-1 | once | TRBV4-1 | TGCGCCAGCAGCCAAGATTCCCTCCGGGACCACAATGAGCAGTTCTTC | CASSQDSLRDHNEQFF
TRBD1 | TRBJ1-4 | . | TRBV7-9 | TGTGCCAGCAGCGTCGGACAGGGGGCAACTAATGAAAAACTGTTTTTT | CASSVGQGATNEKLFF
. | TRBJ1-2 | . | TRBV27 | TGTGCCAGCAGTTCGGGGCTCGGCTATGGCTACACCTTC | CASSSGLGYGYTF
. | TRBJ2-2 | once | TRBV14 | TGTGCCAGCAGCCAAGATTATGGTACCGGCGGGGAGCTGTTTTTT | CASSQDYGTGGELFF
. | TRBJ2-3 | . | TRBV27 | TGTGCCAGCAGTCACCTATCTGAAGATACGCAGTATTTT | CASSHLSEDTQYF
. | TRBJ1-5 | . | TRBV21-1 | TGTGCCAGCAGCAAAATAAGGGACTCTTATAGCAATCAGCCCCAGCATTTT | CASSKIRDSYSNQPQHF
. | TRBJ2-3 | . | TRBV19 | TGTGCCAGTAGTATTTCGACGGAGAGCACAGATACGCAGTATTTT | CASSISTESTDTQYF
TRBD2 | TRBJ2-7 | few | TRBV5-5 | TGTGCCAGCAGCTTGAGGGGGGCTAGCGGGCCCTACGAGCAGTACTTC | CASSLRGASGPYEQYF